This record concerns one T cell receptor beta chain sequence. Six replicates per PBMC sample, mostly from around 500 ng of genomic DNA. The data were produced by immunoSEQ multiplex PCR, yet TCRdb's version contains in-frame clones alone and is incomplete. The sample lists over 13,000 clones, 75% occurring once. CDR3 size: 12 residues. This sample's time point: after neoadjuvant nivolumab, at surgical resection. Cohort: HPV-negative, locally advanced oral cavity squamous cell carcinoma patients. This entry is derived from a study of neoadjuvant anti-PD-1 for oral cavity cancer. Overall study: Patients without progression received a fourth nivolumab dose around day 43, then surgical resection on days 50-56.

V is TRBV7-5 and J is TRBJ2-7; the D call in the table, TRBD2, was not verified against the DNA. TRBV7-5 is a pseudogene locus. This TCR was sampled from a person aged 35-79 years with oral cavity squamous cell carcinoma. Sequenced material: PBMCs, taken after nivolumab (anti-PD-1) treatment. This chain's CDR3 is CARRGLAREQYF. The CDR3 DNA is TGTGCCAGAAGGGGACTAGCGCGAGAGCAGTACTTC.